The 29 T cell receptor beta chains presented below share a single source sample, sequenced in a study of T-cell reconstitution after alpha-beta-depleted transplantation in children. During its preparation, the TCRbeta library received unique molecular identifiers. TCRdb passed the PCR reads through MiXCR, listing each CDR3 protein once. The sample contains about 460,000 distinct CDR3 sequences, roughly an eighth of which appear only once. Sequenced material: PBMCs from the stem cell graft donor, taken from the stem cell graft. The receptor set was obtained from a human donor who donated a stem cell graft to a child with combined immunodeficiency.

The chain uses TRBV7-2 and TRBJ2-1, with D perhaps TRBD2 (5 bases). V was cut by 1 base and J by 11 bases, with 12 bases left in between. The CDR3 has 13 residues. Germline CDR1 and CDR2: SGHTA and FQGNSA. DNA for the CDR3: TGTGCCAGCAGCTTAGGGGTCGGGGTAAAGCAGTTCTTC. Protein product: CASSLGVGVKQFF.

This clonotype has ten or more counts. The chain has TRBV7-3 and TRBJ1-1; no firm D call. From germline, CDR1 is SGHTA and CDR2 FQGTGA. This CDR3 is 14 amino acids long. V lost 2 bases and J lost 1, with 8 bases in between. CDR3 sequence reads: CASSLGRGNTEAFF. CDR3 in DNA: TGTGCCAGCAGCTTAGGGCGGGGGAACACTGAAGCTTTCTTT.

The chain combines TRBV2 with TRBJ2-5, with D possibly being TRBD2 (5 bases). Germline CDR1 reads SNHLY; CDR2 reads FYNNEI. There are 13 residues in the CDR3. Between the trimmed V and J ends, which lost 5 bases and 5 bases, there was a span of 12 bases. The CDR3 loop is CASSNLAQETQYF. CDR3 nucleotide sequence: TGTGCCAGCAGTAACCTAGCCCAGGAGACCCAGTACTTC.

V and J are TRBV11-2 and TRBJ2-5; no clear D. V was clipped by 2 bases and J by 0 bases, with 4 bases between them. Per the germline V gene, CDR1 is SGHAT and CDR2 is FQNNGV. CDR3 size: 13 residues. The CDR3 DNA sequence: TGTGCCAGCAGCTTATCAAACCAAGAGACCCAGTACTTC. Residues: CASSLSNQETQYF.

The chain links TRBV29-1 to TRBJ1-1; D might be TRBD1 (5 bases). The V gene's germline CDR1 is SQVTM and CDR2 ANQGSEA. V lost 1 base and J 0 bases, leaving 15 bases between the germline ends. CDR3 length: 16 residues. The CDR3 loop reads CSVEAGLGGLNTEAFF. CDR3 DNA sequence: TGCAGCGTTGAAGCCGGCCTTGGGGGACTGAACACTGAAGCTTTCTTT.

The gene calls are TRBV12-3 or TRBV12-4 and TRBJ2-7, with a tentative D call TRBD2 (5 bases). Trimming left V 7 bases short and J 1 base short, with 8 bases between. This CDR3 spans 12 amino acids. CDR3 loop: CASKTGSYEQYF. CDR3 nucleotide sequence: TGTGCCAGCAAGACGGGGTCCTACGAGCAGTACTTC.

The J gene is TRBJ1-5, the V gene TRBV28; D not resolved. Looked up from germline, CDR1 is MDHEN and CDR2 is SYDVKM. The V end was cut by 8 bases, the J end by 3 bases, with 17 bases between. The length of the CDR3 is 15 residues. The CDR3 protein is CASYDKFPDNQPQHF. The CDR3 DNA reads TGTGCCAGCTACGACAAATTTCCTGACAATCAGCCCCAGCATTTT.

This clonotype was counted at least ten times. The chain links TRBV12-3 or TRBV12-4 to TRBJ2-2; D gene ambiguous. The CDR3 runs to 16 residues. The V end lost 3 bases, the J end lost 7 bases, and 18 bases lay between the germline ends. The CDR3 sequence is CASSLETEPQVGELFF. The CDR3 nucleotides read TGTGCCAGCAGTTTGGAAACCGAACCGCAGGTCGGGGAGCTGTTTTTT.

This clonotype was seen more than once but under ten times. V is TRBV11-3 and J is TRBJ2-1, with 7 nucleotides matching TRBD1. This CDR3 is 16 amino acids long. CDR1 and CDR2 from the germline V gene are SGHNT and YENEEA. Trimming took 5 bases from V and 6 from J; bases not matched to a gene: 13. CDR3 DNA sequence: TGTGCCAGCAGCAAAAGACAGGGTATGAAGGGCAATGAGCAGTTCTTC. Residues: CASSKRQGMKGNEQFF.

This CDR3 reads CASSQEGRRTENTIYF. CDR3 DNA sequence: TGCGCCAGCAGCCAAGAGGGTAGGCGGACGGAAAACACCATATATTTT. This chain connects TRBV4-3 to TRBJ1-3; no clear D. Germline CDR1 and CDR2: LGHNA and YSLEER. Trimming cost V 0 bases and J 6 bases, with 15 bases left between them. CDR3 length: 16 residues.

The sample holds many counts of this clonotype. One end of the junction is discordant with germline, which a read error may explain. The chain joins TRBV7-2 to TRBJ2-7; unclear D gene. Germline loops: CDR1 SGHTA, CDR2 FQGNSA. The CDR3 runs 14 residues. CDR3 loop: CASSLGLGAYELYF. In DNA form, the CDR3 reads TGTGCCAGCAGTTTGGGTTTAGGAGCCTACGAGCTGTACTTC.

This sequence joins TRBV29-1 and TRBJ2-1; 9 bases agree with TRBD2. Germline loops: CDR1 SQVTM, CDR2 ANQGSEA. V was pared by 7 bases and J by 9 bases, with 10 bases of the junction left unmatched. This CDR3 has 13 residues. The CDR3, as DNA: TGCAGCGCTAGGGGCGGGGGGGCCAGTGAGCAGTTCTTC. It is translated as CSARGGGASEQFF.

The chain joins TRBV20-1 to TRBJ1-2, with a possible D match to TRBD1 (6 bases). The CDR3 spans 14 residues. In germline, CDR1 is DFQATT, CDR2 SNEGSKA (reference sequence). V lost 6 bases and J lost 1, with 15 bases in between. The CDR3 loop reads CSALPQGNNYGYTF. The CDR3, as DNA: TGCAGTGCATTACCTCAGGGGAATAACTATGGCTACACCTTC.

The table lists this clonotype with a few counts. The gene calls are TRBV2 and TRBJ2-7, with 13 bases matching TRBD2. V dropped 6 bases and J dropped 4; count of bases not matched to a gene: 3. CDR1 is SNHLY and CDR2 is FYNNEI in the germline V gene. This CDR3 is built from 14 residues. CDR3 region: CASRGTSGAYEQYF. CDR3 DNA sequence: TGTGCCAGCAGAGGGACTAGCGGGGCTTACGAGCAGTACTTC.

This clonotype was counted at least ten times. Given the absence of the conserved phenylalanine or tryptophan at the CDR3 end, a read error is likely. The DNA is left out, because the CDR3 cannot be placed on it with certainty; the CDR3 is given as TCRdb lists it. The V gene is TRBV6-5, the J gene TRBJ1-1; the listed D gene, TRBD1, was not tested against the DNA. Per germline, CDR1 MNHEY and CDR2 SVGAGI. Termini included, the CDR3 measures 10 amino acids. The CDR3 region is CASSPTRDRA.

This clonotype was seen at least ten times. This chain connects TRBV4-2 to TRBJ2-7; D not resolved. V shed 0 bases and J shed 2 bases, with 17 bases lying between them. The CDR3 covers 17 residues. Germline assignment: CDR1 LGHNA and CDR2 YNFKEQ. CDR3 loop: CASSQDFQYSSTYEQYF. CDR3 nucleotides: TGTGCCAGCAGCCAAGATTTTCAGTACAGCTCAACCTACGAGCAGTACTTC.

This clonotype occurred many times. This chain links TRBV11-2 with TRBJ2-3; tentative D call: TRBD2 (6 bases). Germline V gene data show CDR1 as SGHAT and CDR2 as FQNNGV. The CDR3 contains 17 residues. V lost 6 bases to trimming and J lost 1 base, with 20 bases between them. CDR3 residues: CASSPTGVEIGTDTQYF. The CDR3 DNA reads TGTGCCAGCAGTCCCACGGGAGTTGAAATCGGCACAGATACGCAGTATTTT.

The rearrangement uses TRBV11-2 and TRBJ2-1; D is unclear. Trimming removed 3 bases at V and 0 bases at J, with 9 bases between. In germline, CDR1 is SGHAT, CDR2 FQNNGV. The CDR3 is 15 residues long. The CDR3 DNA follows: TGTGCCAGCAGCTTCGCGTCAGTCTCCTACAATGAGCAGTTCTTC. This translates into CASSFASVSYNEQFF. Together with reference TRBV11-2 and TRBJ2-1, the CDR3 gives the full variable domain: EAGVAQSPRYKIIEKRQSVAFWCNPISGHATLYWYQQILGQGPKLLIQFQNNGVVDDSQLPKDRFSAERLKGVDSTLKIQPAKLEDSAVYLCASSFASVSYNEQFFGPGTRLTVL.

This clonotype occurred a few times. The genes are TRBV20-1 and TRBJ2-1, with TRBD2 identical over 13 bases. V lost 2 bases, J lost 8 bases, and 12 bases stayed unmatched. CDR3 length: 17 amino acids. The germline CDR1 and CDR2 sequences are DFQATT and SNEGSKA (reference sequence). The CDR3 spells CSARSWTSGSFNDEQFF. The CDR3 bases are TGCAGTGCTAGATCTTGGACTAGCGGGAGTTTTAACGATGAGCAGTTCTTC.

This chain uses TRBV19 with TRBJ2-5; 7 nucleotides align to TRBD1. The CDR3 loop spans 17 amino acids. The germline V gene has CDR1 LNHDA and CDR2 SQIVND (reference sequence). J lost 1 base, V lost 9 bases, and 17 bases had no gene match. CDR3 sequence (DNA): TGTGCCAGCCAGCTTGGGACAGCCACAAACATCCAAGAGACCCAGTACTTC. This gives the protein CASQLGTATNIQETQYF.

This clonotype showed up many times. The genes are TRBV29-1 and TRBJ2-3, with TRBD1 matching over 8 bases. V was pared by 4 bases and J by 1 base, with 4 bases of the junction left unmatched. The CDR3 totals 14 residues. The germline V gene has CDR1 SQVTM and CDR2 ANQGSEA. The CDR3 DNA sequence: TGCAGCGTTGCAGGACAGGGAGGCACAGATACGCAGTATTTT. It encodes CSVAGQGGTDTQYF.

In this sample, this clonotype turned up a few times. Written as DNA, the CDR3 is TGTGCCAGCAGCTCGGGACAGGGGACCACTGAAGCTTTCTTT. The encoded protein is CASSSGQGTTEAFF. The chain carries TRBV7-2 and TRBJ1-1, with TRBD1 identical over 10 bases. This CDR3 is 14 amino acids long. From germline, CDR1 is SGHTA and CDR2 FQGNSA. The V segment lost 4 bases and the J segment 4 bases; nucleotides outside the gene matches: 3.

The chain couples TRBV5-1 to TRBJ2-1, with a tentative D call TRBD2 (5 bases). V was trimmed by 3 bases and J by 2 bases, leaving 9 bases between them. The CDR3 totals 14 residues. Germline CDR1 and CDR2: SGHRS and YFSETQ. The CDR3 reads CASSSYGAYNEQFF. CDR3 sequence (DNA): TGCGCCAGCAGCTCGTACGGGGCCTACAATGAGCAGTTCTTC.

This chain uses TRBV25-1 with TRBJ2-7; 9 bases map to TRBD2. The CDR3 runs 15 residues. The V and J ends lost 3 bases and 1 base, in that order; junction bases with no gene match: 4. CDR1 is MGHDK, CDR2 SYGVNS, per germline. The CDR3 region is CASSDGLAGSYEQYF. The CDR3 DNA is TGTGCCAGCAGTGATGGTCTAGCGGGGTCCTACGAGCAGTACTTC.

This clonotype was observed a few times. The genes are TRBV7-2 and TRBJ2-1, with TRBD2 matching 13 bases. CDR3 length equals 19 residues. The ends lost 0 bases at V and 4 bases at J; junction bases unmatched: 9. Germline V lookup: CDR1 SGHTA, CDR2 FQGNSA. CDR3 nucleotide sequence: TGTGCCAGCAGCTTAGCTGTACTAGCGGGAGGGCGGTTGTACAATGAGCAGTTCTTC. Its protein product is CASSLAVLAGGRLYNEQFF.

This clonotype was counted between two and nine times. CDR3 sequence: CSVDIAGMAYEQYF. CDR3 coding DNA: TGCAGCGTTGATATAGCGGGAATGGCCTACGAGCAGTACTTC. The rearrangement joins TRBV29-1 to TRBJ2-7, with 8 positions matching TRBD2. CDR3 length: 14 residues. CDR1 and CDR2 from the germline V gene are SQVTM and ANQGSEA. J gave up 2 bases and V 3 bases, and 6 bases lay outside the gene matches.

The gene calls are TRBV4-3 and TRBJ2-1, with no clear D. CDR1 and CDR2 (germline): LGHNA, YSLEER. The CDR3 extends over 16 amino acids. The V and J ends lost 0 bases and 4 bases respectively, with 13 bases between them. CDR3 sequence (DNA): TGCGCCAGCAGCCAAGATAGTGGGCTAGATTACAATGAGCAGTTCTTC. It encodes CASSQDSGLDYNEQFF.

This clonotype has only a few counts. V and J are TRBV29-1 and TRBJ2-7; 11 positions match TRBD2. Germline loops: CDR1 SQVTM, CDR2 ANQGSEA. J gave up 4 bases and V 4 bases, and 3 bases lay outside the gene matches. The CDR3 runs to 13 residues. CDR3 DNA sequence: TGCAGCGTTGGACTAGCGGGACCATACGAGCAGTACTTC. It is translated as CSVGLAGPYEQYF.

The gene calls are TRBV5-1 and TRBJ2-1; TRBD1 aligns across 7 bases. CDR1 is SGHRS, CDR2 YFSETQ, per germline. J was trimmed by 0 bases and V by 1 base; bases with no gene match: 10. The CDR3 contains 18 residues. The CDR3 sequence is CASSLLRTGTSSYNEQFF. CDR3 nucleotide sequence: TGCGCCAGCAGCTTGCTCCGGACAGGTACTAGCTCCTACAATGAGCAGTTCTTC.